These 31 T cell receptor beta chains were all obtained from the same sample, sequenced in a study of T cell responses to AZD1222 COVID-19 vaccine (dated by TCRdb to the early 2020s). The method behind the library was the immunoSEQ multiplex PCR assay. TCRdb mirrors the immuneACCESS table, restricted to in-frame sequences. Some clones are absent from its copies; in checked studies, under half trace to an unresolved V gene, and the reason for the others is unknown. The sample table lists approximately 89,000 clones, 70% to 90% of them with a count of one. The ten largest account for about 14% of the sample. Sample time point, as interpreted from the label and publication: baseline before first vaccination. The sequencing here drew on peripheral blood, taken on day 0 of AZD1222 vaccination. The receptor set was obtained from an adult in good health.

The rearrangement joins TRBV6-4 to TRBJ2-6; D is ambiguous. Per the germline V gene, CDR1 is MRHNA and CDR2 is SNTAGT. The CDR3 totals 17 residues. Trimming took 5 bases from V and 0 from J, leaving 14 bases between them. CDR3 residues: CASSPSGPISGANVLTF. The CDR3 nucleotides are TGTGCCAGCAGTCCGTCAGGTCCTATCTCTGGGGCCAACGTCCTGACTTTC.

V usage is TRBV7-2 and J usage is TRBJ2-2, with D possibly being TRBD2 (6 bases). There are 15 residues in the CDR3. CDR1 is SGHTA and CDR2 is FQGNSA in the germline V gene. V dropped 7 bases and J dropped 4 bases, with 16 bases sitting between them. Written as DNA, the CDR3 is TGTGCCAGCACCGACCGCCGGGGGTCCACCGGGGAGCTGTTTTTT. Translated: CASTDRRGSTGELFF.

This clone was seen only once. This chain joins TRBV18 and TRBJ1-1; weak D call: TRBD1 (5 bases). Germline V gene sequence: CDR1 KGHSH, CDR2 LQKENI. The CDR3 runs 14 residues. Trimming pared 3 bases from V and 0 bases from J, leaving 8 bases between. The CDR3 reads CASSPDRLNTEAFF. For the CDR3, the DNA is TGTGCCAGCTCACCCGACAGACTGAACACTGAAGCTTTCTTT.

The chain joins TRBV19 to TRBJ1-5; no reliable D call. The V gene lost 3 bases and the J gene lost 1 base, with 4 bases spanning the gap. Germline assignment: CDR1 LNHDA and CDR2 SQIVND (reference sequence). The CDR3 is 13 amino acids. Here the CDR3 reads CASSMESNQPQHF. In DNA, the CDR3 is TGTGCCAGTAGTATGGAAAGCAATCAGCCCCAGCATTTT.

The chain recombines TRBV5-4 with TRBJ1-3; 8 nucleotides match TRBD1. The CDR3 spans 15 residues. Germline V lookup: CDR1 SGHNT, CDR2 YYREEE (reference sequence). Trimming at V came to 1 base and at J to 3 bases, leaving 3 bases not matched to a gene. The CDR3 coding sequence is TGTGCCAGCAGCTTGCAGGGGGCTCTTGGAAACACCATATATTTT. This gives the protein CASSLQGALGNTIYF.

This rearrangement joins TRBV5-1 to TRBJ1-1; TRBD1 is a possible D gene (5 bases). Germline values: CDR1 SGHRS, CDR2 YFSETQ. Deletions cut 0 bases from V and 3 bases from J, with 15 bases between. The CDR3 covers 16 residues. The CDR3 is CASSLAGSPGDTEAFF. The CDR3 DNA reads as TGCGCCAGCAGCTTGGCTGGGAGCCCGGGGGACACTGAAGCTTTCTTT.

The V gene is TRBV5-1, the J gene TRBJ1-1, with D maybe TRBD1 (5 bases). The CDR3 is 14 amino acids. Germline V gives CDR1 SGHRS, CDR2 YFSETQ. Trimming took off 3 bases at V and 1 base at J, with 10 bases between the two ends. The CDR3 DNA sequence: TGCGCCAGCAGCTCGACAGCGTCGAACACTGAAGCTTTCTTT. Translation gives CASSSTASNTEAFF.

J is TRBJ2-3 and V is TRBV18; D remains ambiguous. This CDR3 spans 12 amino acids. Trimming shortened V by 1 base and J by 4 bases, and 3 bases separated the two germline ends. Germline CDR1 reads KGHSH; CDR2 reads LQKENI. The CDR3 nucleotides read TGTGCCAGCTCACCACTCTCAGATACGCAGTATTTT. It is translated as CASSPLSDTQYF. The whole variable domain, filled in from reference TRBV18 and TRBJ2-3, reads NAGVMQNPRHLVRRRGQEARLRCSPMKGHSHVYWYRQLPEEGLKFMVYLQKENIIDESGMPKERFSAEFPKEGPSILRIQQVVRGDSAAYFCASSPLSDTQYFGPGTRLTVL.

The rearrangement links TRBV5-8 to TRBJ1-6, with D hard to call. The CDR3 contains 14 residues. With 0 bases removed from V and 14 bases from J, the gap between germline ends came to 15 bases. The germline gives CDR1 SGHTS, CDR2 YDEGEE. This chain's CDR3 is CASSLEASREALHF. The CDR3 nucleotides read TGTGCCAGCAGCTTGGAAGCCTCCCGTGAGGCCCTCCACTTT.

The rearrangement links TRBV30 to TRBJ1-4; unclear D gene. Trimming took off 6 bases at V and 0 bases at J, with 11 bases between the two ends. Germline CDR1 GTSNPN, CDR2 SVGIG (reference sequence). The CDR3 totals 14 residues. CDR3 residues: CACRRAATNEKLFF. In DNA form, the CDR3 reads TGTGCCTGTAGACGGGCGGCAACTAATGAAAAACTGTTTTTT.

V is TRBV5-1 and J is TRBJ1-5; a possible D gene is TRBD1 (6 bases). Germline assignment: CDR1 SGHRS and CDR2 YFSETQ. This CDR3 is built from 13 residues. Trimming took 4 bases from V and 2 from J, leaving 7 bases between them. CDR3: CASSRQGNQPQHF. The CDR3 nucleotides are TGCGCCAGCAGCCGACAGGGCAATCAGCCCCAGCATTTT.

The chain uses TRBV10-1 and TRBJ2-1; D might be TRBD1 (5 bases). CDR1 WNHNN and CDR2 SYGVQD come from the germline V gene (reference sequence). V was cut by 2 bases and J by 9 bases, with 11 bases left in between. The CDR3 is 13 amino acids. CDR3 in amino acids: CASSENRKAEQFF. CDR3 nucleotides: TGCGCCAGCAGTGAGAACAGGAAGGCTGAGCAGTTCTTC.

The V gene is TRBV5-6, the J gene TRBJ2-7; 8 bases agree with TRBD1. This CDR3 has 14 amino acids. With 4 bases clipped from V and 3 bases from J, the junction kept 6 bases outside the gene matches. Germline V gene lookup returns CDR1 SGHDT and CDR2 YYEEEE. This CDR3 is CASSVDREYYEQYF. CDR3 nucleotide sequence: TGTGCCAGCAGCGTGGACAGGGAATACTACGAGCAGTACTTC.

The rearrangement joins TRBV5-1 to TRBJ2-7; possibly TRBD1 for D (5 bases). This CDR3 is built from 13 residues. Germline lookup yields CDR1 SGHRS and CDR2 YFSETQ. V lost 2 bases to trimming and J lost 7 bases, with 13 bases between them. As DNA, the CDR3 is TGCGCCAGCAGCTTTCGACAGCTCCAAGAGCAGTACTTC. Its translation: CASSFRQLQEQYF.

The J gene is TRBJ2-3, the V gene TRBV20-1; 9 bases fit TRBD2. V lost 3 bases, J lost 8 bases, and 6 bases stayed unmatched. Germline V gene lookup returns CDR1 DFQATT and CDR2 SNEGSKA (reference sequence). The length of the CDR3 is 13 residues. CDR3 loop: CSASSSGALTQYF. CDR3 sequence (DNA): TGCAGTGCTAGTTCTAGCGGGGCCCTTACGCAGTATTTT.

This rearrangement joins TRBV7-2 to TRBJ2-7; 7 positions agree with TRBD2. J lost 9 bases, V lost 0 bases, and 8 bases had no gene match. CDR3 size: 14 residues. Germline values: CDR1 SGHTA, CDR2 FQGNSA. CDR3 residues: CASSLAGGDAAQYF. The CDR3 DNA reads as TGTGCCAGCAGCTTAGCGGGGGGGGATGCCGCGCAGTACTTC.

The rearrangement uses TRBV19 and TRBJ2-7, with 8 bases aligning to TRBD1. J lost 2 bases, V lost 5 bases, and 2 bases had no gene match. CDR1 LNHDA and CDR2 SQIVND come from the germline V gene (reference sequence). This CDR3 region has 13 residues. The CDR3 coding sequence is TGTGCCAGTAGTCAGACAGGGGCCTACGAGCAGTACTTC. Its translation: CASSQTGAYEQYF. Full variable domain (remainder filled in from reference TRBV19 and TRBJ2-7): DGGITQSPKYLFRKEGQNVTLSCEQNLNHDAMYWYRQDPGQGLRLIYYSQIVNDFQKGDIAEGYSVSREKKESFPLTVTSAQKNPTAFYLCASSQTGAYEQYFGPGTRLTVT.

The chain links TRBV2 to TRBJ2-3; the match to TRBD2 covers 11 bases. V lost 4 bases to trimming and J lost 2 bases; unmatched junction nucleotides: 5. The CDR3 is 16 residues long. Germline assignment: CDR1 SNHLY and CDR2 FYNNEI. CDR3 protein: CASSAGTSGNTDTQYF. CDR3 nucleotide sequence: TGTGCCAGCAGTGCCGGGACTAGCGGAAACACAGATACGCAGTATTTT. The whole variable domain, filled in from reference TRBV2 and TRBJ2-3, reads EPEVTQTPSHQVTQMGQEVILRCVPISNHLYFYWYRQILGQKVEFLVSFYNNEISEKSEIFDDQFSVERPDGSNFTLKIRSTKLEDSAMYFCASSAGTSGNTDTQYFGPGTRLTVL.

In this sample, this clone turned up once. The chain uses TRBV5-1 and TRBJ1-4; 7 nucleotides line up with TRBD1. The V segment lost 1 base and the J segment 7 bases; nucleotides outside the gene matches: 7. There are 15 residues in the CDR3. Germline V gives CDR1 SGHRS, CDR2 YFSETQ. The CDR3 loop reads CASSLLGTAGEKLFF. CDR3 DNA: TGCGCCAGCAGCTTGTTAGGGACAGCCGGTGAAAAACTGTTTTTT.

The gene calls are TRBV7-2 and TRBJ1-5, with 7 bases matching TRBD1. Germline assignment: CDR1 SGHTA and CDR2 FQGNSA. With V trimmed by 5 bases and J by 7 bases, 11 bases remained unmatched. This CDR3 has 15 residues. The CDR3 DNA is TGTGCCAGCAGCCAATCCCAGGGGGTCTGGCAGCCCCAGCATTTT. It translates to CASSQSQGVWQPQHF.

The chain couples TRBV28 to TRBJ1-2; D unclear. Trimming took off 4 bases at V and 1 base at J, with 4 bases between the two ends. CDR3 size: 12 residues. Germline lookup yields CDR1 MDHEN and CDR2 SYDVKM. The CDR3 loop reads CASSYRNYGYTF. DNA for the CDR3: TGTGCCAGCAGTTATCGTAACTATGGCTACACCTTC.

As DNA, the CDR3 is TGTGCCAGCAGTTACTCACAGGGCAAGGACGAGCAGTACTTC. Translating it yields CASSYSQGKDEQYF. The V gene is TRBV6-5, the J gene TRBJ2-7, with TRBD1 as a possible D gene (6 bases). The germline V gene encodes CDR1 MNHEY and CDR2 SVGAGI. V gave up 0 bases and J gave up 5 bases, with 11 bases separating them. CDR3 length equals 14 residues.

CDR3 sequence: CASSLGYRQGTNEQYF. DNA of the CDR3: TGTGCCAGCAGCTTGGGGTATAGGCAGGGGACAAACGAGCAGTACTTC. V and J are TRBV5-4 and TRBJ2-7; tentative D call: TRBD1 (6 bases). This CDR3 is 16 amino acids long. Germline V gene lookup returns CDR1 SGHNT and CDR2 YYREEE (reference sequence). V lost 0 bases to trimming and J lost 5 bases, with 18 bases between them.

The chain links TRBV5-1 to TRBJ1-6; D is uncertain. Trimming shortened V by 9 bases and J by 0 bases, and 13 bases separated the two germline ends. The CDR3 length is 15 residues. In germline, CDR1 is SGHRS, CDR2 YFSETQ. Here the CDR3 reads CATRSSLSYNSPLHF. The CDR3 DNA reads TGCGCCACCCGCTCGTCACTCTCCTATAATTCACCCCTCCACTTT.

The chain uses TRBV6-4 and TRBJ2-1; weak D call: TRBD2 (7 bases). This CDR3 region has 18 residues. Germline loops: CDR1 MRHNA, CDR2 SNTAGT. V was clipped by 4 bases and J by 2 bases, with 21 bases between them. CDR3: CASSGGGDRWVTYNEQFF. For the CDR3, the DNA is TGTGCCAGCAGTGGGGGGGGAGACAGGTGGGTAACCTACAATGAGCAGTTCTTC.

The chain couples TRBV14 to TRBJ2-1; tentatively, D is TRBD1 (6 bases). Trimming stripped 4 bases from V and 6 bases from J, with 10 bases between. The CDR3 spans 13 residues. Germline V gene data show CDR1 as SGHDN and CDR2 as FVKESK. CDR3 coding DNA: TGTGCCAGCAGCCTCCGAGGGGGCAATGAGCAGTTCTTC. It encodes CASSLRGGNEQFF.

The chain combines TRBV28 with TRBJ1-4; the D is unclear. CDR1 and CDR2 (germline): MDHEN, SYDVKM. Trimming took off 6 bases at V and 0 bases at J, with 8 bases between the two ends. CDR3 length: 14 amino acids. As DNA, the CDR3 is TGTGCCAGCAGGGTGGGCACAACTAATGAAAAACTGTTTTTT. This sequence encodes CASRVGTTNEKLFF.

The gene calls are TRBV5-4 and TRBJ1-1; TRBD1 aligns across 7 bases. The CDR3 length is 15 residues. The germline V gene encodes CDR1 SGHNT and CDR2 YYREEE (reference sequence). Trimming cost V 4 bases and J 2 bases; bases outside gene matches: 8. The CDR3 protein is CASSPETGYNTEAFF. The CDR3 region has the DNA TGTGCCAGCAGCCCCGAGACAGGGTATAACACTGAAGCTTTCTTT.

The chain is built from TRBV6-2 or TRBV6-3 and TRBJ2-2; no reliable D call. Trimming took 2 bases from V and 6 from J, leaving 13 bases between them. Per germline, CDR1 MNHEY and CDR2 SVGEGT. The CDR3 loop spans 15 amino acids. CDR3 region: CASSYVATPAGELFF. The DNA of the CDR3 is TGTGCCAGCAGTTACGTGGCCACCCCAGCCGGGGAGCTGTTTTTT.

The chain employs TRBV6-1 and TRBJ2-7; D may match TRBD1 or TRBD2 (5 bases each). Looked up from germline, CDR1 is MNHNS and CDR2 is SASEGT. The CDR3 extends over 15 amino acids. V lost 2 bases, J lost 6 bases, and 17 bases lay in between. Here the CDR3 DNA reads TGTGCCAGCAGTGAATTTTTGAGAGGGGTGGGCGAGCAGTACTTC. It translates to CASSEFLRGVGEQYF.

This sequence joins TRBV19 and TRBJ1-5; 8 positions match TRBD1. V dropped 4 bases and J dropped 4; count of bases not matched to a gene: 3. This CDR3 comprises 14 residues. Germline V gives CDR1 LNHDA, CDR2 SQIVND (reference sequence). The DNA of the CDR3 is TGTGCCAGTAGTAATACAGGGGGGAATCAGCCCCAGCATTTT. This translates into CASSNTGGNQPQHF. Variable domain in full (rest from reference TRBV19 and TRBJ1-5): DGGITQSPKYLFRKEGQNVTLSCEQNLNHDAMYWYRQDPGQGLRLIYYSQIVNDFQKGDIAEGYSVSREKKESFPLTVTSAQKNPTAFYLCASSNTGGNQPQHFGDGTRLSIL.